This passage covers 32 T cell receptor beta chains from one sample sequenced in a study of OX40 agonist ivuxolimab in advanced cancers. Clones were read by immunoSEQ multiplex PCR, and TCRdb kept only the in-frame ones, dropping some. Of some 70,000 clones in the sample, around 86% were seen once. Sequencing was performed on CD4+ or CD8+ T cells sorted from blood, taken in a trial of the OX40 agonist ivuxolimab. Source of these receptors: an adult with an advanced solid tumor such as melanoma, head and neck, liver or kidney cancer.

This sequence joins TRBV27 and TRBJ1-1; no clear D gene. The CDR3 contains 12 residues. Germline V lookup: CDR1 MNHEY, CDR2 SMNVEV (reference sequence). Trimming shortened V by 6 bases and J by 3 bases, and 8 bases separated the two germline ends. The CDR3 DNA is TGTGCCAGCAGGGGTCCCTACACTGAAGCTTTCTTT. Protein product: CASRGPYTEAFF.

The chain recombines TRBV15 with TRBJ1-5; possibly TRBD1 for D (5 bases). V was pared by 2 bases and J by 7 bases, with 9 bases between. Germline V gene data show CDR1 as LNHNV and CDR2 as YYDKDF (reference sequence). The CDR3 extends over 13 amino acids. The CDR3 nucleotides read TGTGCCACCAGCAGACAGGGAACCCAGCCCCAGCATTTT. Translated: CATSRQGTQPQHF.

The V and J genes are TRBV5-5 and TRBJ2-7; D remains ambiguous. Germline V gene lookup returns CDR1 SGHKS and CDR2 YYEKEE (reference sequence). The V gene lost 2 bases and the J gene lost 3 bases, with 15 bases spanning the gap. The CDR3 consists of 15 residues. The CDR3 DNA sequence: TGTGCCAGCAGCTTTTCTACCGGGCCCCTCTACGAGCAGTACTTC. Translated, it gives CASSFSTGPLYEQYF. The variable domain in full, completed from reference TRBV5-5 and TRBJ2-7, reads DAGVTQSPTHLIKTRGQQVTLRCSPISGHKSVSWYQQVLGQGPQFIFQYYEKEERGRGNFPDRFSARQFPNYSSELNVNALLLGDSALYLCASSFSTGPLYEQYFGPGTRLTVT.

The chain uses TRBV14 and TRBJ2-3, with D uncertain. CDR3 length equals 11 residues. V was trimmed by 1 base and J by 10 bases, leaving 6 bases between them. CDR1 and CDR2 (germline): SGHDN, FVKESK. The CDR3 region is CASSQGLAQYF. The CDR3 DNA follows: TGTGCCAGCAGCCAAGGGCTCGCGCAGTATTTT.

This rearrangement joins TRBV6-5 to TRBJ2-5; no reliable D call. Germline CDR1 MNHEY, CDR2 SVGAGI. V dropped 0 bases and J dropped 3 bases, with 5 bases sitting between them. The CDR3 sequence is 13 residues long. CDR3 DNA sequence: TGTGCCAGCAGTTACTCGGCGGAAGAGACCCAGTACTTC. Amino acids: CASSYSAEETQYF.

The chain employs TRBV5-1 and TRBJ1-2; D is undetermined. The CDR3 spans 13 residues. Trimming stripped 5 bases from V and 3 bases from J, with 11 bases between. Germline lookup yields CDR1 SGHRS and CDR2 YFSETQ. The CDR3 spells CASSSDSDYGYTF. DNA of the CDR3: TGCGCCAGCAGTTCAGACTCTGACTATGGCTACACCTTC.

The rearrangement uses TRBV28 and TRBJ1-2; tentatively, D is TRBD1 (6 bases). Trimming took 7 bases from V and 0 from J, leaving 15 bases between them. The CDR3 spans 15 residues. CDR1 MDHEN and CDR2 SYDVKM come from the germline V gene. This chain's CDR3 is CASTGGALTNYGYTF. Written as DNA, the CDR3 is TGTGCCAGCACGGGGGGGGCCCTAACTAACTATGGCTACACCTTC.

The sample holds a few counts of this clone. The chain joins TRBV14 to TRBJ2-7; D is unresolved. Germline V gene sequence: CDR1 SGHDN, CDR2 FVKESK. The CDR3 is 15 residues long. The V gene lost 1 base and the J gene lost 2 bases, with 12 bases spanning the gap. CDR3 coding DNA: TGTGCCAGCAGCCAAGGAACGGGTCAAACCTACGAGCAGTACTTC. Translated, it gives CASSQGTGQTYEQYF.

This chain links TRBV18 with TRBJ2-7; no reliable D call. The length of the CDR3 is 15 residues. The V end was cut by 1 base, the J end by 0 bases, with 10 bases between. The germline gives CDR1 KGHSH, CDR2 LQKENI. CDR3 amino acids: CASSPRPTYSYEQYF. The CDR3 coding sequence is TGTGCCAGCTCACCACGACCGACCTACTCCTACGAGCAGTACTTC.

The chain joins TRBV6-5 to TRBJ2-7, with TRBD2 matching 8 bases. Losses at the gene ends were 11 bases for V and 2 bases for J; bases not matched to a gene: 8. The CDR3 runs 13 residues. Germline-derived CDR1 and CDR2 are MNHEY and SVGAGI. The CDR3 nucleotides are TGTGCCTCCCGGGTCGGGGGGGCCTACGAGCAGTACTTC. Translating gives CASRVGGAYEQYF.

The J gene is TRBJ2-6, the V gene TRBV7-8; TRBD1 matches 7 bases. The germline V gene encodes CDR1 SGHVS and CDR2 FQNEAQ. This CDR3 is built from 15 residues. Trimming removed 5 bases from V and 3 bases from J; junction bases left unmatched: 4. The CDR3 DNA sequence: TGTGCCAGCAGCCAACGACAGGGTGGGGCCAACGTCCTGACTTTC. Its translation is CASSQRQGGANVLTF.

The rearrangement joins TRBV29-1 to TRBJ2-3; D call uncertain. Germline V gives CDR1 SQVTM, CDR2 ANQGSEA. This CDR3 comprises 10 residues. V was clipped by 7 bases and J by 5 bases, with 7 bases between them. This CDR3 reads CSAVRDTQYF. CDR3 DNA: TGCAGCGCTGTCCGAGATACGCAGTATTTT.

The V call is TRBV13, the J call TRBJ1-2; possible D gene TRBD1, 6 bases. Per the germline V gene, CDR1 is PRHDT and CDR2 is FYEKMQ (reference sequence). CDR3 length: 14 amino acids. Trimming stripped 5 bases from V and 7 bases from J, with 17 bases between. The CDR3 region has the DNA TGTGCCAGCAGCATTGGGGGCAGGGCTGGTGGCTACACCTTC. Its translation: CASSIGGRAGGYTF.

CDR3 sequence reads: CASGRGADQPQHF. In nucleotides, the CDR3 is TGTGCTAGTGGTCGAGGGGCTGATCAGCCCCAGCATTTT. V usage is TRBV12-5 and J usage is TRBJ1-5, with D possibly matching TRBD1 (5 bases). The V gene's germline CDR1 is LGHNT and CDR2 FRNRAP. V was clipped by 5 bases and J by 5 bases, with 10 bases between them. CDR3 length equals 13 residues.

This clone was observed a few times. The chain is built from TRBV19 and TRBJ1-5; the match to TRBD1 covers 11 bases. The CDR3 has 14 amino acids. The germline CDR1 and CDR2 sequences are LNHDA and SQIVND (reference sequence). V shed 5 bases and J 7 bases; nucleotides not matched to a gene: 4. CDR3 amino acids: CASSLGQGEQPQHF. In nucleotides, the CDR3 is TGTGCCAGTAGTCTGGGACAGGGGGAACAGCCCCAGCATTTT. Drawing the rest from reference TRBV19 and TRBJ1-5, the complete variable domain is DGGITQSPKYLFRKEGQNVTLSCEQNLNHDAMYWYRQDPGQGLRLIYYSQIVNDFQKGDIAEGYSVSREKKESFPLTVTSAQKNPTAFYLCASSLGQGEQPQHFGDGTRLSIL.

The chain employs TRBV7-9 and TRBJ1-1; D gene uncertain. Germline CDR1 and CDR2: SEHNR and FQNEAQ (reference sequence). The CDR3 runs to 13 residues. Between the trimmed V and J ends, which lost 3 bases and 5 bases, there was a span of 10 bases. The CDR3 coding sequence is TGTGCCAGCAGCTTTGACTGGGATACTGAAGCTTTCTTT. Translating gives CASSFDWDTEAFF. Full variable domain (remainder filled in from reference TRBV7-9 and TRBJ1-1): DTGVSQNPRHKITKRGQNVTFRCDPISEHNRLYWYRQTLGQGPEFLTYFQNEAQLEKSRLLSDRFSAERPKGSFSTLEIQRTEQGDSAMYLCASSFDWDTEAFFGQGTRLTVV.

The chain couples TRBV5-6 to TRBJ2-1, with 7 bases aligning to TRBD1. The germline V gene has CDR1 SGHDT and CDR2 YYEEEE. V lost 1 base to trimming and J lost 2 bases; unmatched junction nucleotides: 6. The CDR3 has 16 residues. This CDR3 reads CASSLTGANTYNEQFF. The CDR3, as DNA: TGTGCCAGCAGCTTGACAGGGGCGAACACCTACAATGAGCAGTTCTTC.

The genes are TRBV7-9 and TRBJ1-4; perhaps TRBD1 as D (5 bases). Per the germline V gene, CDR1 is SEHNR and CDR2 is FQNEAQ (reference sequence). Deletions cut 3 bases from V and 11 bases from J, with 19 bases between. The CDR3 loop spans 15 amino acids. CDR3 DNA sequence: TGTGCCAGCAGCTTTCTAACGCAGGGCGGGGGGAAACTGTTTTTT. It encodes CASSFLTQGGGKLFF.

This clone was counted a few times. This rearrangement joins TRBV4-1 to TRBJ1-5; D not certain. The V end was cut by 0 bases, the J end by 6 bases, with 6 bases between. The CDR3 contains 13 residues. Germline V CDR1 and CDR2: MGHRA, YSYEKL. CDR3 sequence reads: CASSQEGFQPQHF. The CDR3 DNA reads as TGCGCCAGCAGCCAAGAAGGGTTTCAGCCCCAGCATTTT.

In the case of this clone: One junction end does not reproduce the germline sequence, and a read error may be involved. This chain links TRBV7-7 with TRBJ2-2, with a tentative D call TRBD2 (5 bases). Germline V gives CDR1 SSHAT, CDR2 FNYEAQ (reference sequence). The CDR3 runs to 15 residues. The CDR3 loop reads CASSLLESHTGELFF. CDR3 bases: TGTGCTAGCAGCTTACTAGAATCGCACACCGGGGAGCTGTTTTTT. Full variable domain (remainder filled in from reference TRBV7-7 and TRBJ2-2): GAGVSQSPRYKVTKRGQDVTLRCDPISSHATLYWYQQALGQGPEFLTYFNYEAQPDKSGLPSDRFSAERPEGSISTLTIQRTEQRDSAMYRCASSLLESHTGELFFGEGSRLTVL.

Comments on this clone: This sample includes further DNA sequences coding for the same CDR3. This chain links TRBV30 with TRBJ1-6; tentative D call: TRBD1 (5 bases). CDR1 is GTSNPN, CDR2 SVGIG, per germline (reference sequence). The germline V and J ends were trimmed by 0 bases and 10 bases, with 10 bases remaining between them. CDR3 length: 13 amino acids. In DNA, the CDR3 is TGTGCCTGGAGTGTAGCTCGGGGGTCACCCCTCCACTTT. Protein sequence: CAWSVARGSPLHF.

The chain joins TRBV10-3 to TRBJ2-3; TRBD1 matches 9 bases. The CDR3 is made up of 15 amino acids. Germline assignment: CDR1 ENHRY and CDR2 SYGVKD. Trimming cost V 3 bases and J 4 bases; bases outside gene matches: 5. The CDR3 nucleotides are TGTGCCATCAGTGAACAGGGGGCGAATGCAGATACGCAGTATTTT. This encodes CAISEQGANADTQYF.

This chain joins TRBV7-2 and TRBJ1-6, with D unresolved. Germline V gives CDR1 SGHTA, CDR2 FQGNSA. CDR3 length equals 12 residues. The V and J ends lost 5 bases and 7 bases respectively, with 6 bases between them. The CDR3 DNA follows: TGTGCCAGCAGCACCACAAATTCACCCCTCCACTTT. Protein product: CASSTTNSPLHF.

The chain is built from TRBV5-8 and TRBJ2-1, with 8 nucleotides matching TRBD2. Germline V gives CDR1 SGHTS, CDR2 YDEGEE. V lost 4 bases, J lost 7 bases, and 13 bases stayed unmatched. The CDR3 runs 16 residues. CDR3 nucleotide sequence: TGTGCCAGCAGCCTACGTGTAGCGGGGATGGTTAATGAGCAGTTCTTC. Translation: CASSLRVAGMVNEQFF.

The rearrangement links TRBV11-1 to TRBJ2-5; D might be TRBD1 (5 bases). The CDR3 spans 15 residues. CDR1 is SGHAT, CDR2 FQDESV, per germline (reference sequence). The ends were cut back, 3 bases at V and 0 bases at J, with 11 bases in the middle. The CDR3: CASSFSREHQETQYF. For the CDR3, the DNA is TGTGCCAGCAGCTTTAGCAGGGAACACCAAGAGACCCAGTACTTC.

The chain couples TRBV5-1 to TRBJ2-7, with 7 nucleotides matching TRBD2. The germline V gene encodes CDR1 SGHRS and CDR2 YFSETQ. With 2 bases clipped from V and 3 bases from J, the junction kept 23 bases outside the gene matches. This CDR3 has 20 amino acids. CDR3 coding DNA: TGCGCCAGCAGCTTTGTGGGTCCCGGGACTGGGAGGGGAAGGGGCTACGAGCAGTACTTC. Its protein product is CASSFVGPGTGRGRGYEQYF.

The chain employs TRBV4-3 and TRBJ2-1; D gene unclear. Germline V CDR1 and CDR2: LGHNA, YSLEER. V was cut by 3 bases and J by 6 bases, with 9 bases left in between. CDR3 size: 13 residues. Here the CDR3 reads CASSQNKGNEQFF. The DNA for the CDR3 is TGCGCCAGCAGCCAGAACAAGGGCAATGAGCAGTTCTTC.

The chain recombines TRBV2 with TRBJ2-3; D is ambiguous. Germline CDR1 and CDR2: SNHLY and FYNNEI. This CDR3 has 15 residues. V was clipped by 3 bases and J by 1 base, with 11 bases between them. The CDR3 region has the DNA TGTGCCAGCAGTGATACAATAAGTGGCACAGATACGCAGTATTTT. Its translation is CASSDTISGTDTQYF.

This clone was seen more than once but under ten times. V and J are TRBV2 and TRBJ1-4; D call uncertain. Germline loops: CDR1 SNHLY, CDR2 FYNNEI. Trimming took 8 bases from V and 3 from J, leaving 19 bases between them. The CDR3 is 16 amino acids. The CDR3, as DNA: TGTGCCAGCTCGGGTCTCGCGTCCGTAGCTAATGAAAAACTGTTTTTT. Protein: CASSGLASVANEKLFF.

The chain links TRBV27 to TRBJ1-2, with D possibly being TRBD1 (5 bases). This CDR3 region has 16 residues. In germline, CDR1 is MNHEY, CDR2 SMNVEV (reference sequence). V was shortened by 3 bases and J by 1 base, with 15 bases between the two germline ends. The CDR3 nucleotides are TGTGCCAGCAGTTTCCGTAGACAGTTCCGTAACTATGGCTACACCTTC. Translating it yields CASSFRRQFRNYGYTF.

The chain carries TRBV5-4 and TRBJ1-6; 9 bases agree with TRBD1. Germline V gene lookup returns CDR1 SGHNT and CDR2 YYREEE (reference sequence). The CDR3 covers 14 residues. The ends lost 0 bases at V and 10 bases at J; junction bases unmatched: 2. Written as DNA, the CDR3 is TGTGCCAGCAGCTTGGGGACAGGGGACTCACCCCTCCACTTT. Amino acid sequence: CASSLGTGDSPLHF.

The V gene is TRBV10-3, the J gene TRBJ2-2; possibly TRBD1 for D (5 bases). The CDR3 has 14 residues. The germline gives CDR1 ENHRY, CDR2 SYGVKD. Trimming left V 6 bases short and J 0 bases short, with 8 bases between. CDR3 in DNA: TGTGCCATCAGAAGGACAACGAACACCGGGGAGCTGTTTTTT. This translates into CAIRRTTNTGELFF.